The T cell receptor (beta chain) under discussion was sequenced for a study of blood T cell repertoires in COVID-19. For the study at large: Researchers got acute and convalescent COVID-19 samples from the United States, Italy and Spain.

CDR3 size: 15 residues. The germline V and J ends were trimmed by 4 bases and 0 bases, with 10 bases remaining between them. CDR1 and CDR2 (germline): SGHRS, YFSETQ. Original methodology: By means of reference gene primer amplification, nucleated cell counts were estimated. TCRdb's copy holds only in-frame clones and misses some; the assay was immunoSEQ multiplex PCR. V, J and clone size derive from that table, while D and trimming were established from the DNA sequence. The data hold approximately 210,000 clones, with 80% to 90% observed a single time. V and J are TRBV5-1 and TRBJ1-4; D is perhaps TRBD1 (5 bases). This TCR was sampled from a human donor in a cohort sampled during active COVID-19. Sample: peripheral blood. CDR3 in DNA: TGCGCCAGCAGCGCGACAGCGACAACTAATGAAAAACTGTTTTTT. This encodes CASSATATTNEKLFF.